The clone carrying this TCR beta chain was detected only a few times. Antigen specificity is unknown. The data stem from a study of T-cell memory formation after mild COVID-19. Across the whole study: Across donors, TCR clusters were largely donor specific.

The CDR3 totals 14 residues. Germline V gene sequence: CDR1 SEHNR, CDR2 FQNEAQ (reference sequence). V was trimmed by 4 bases and J by 3 bases, leaving 13 bases between them. General study findings and limits: Day 15 to 85 contracting clones showed balanced CD4/CD8; day 15 to 37 expanders favored CD4+. Second-wave clones with a day 37 peak had unconfirmed SARS-CoV-2 specificity.

Via MiXCR, TCRdb re-called the 5' RACE reads, giving one row per CDR3 protein. The sample holds about 290,000 distinct CDR3 sequences; more than 15% are singletons and the top ten take 22%. This TCR was sampled from a man aged 18 to 35 who had mild COVID-19 (a few samples of this study predate the infection). Cell type and time point are not known. V and J are TRBV7-9 and TRBJ2-7; D unresolved. The sequenced sample was PBMCs or a T cell subset sorted from them (not recorded which). CDR3: CASSSPGPHYEQYF. The CDR3 DNA reads as TGTGCCAGCAGCTCCCCAGGTCCCCACTACGAGCAGTACTTC.